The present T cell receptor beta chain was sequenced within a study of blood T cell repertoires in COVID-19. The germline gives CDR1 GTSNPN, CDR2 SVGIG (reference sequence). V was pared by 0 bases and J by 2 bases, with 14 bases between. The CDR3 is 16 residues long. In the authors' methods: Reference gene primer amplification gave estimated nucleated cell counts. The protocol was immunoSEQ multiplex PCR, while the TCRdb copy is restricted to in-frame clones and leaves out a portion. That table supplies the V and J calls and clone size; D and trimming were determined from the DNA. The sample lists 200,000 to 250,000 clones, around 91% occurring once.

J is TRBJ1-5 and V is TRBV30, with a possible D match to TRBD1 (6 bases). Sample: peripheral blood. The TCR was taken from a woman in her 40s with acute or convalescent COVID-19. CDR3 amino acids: CAWSVRGAPGNQPQHF. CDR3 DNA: TGTGCCTGGAGTGTACGGGGGGCGCCGGGCAATCAGCCCCAGCATTTT.